These 3 T cell receptor beta chains share one sample of origin, sequenced in a study of response to subunit inactivated influenza vaccine. TCRdb analysed the RT-PCR reads with MiXCR anew, one entry per CDR3 protein. The sample contains about 520,000 distinct CDR3 sequences, 6% to 9% of which appear only once. The sequences come from PBMCs from blood, collected less than 30 months after vaccination. The receptors were sampled from a man between 50 and 70 years old who received an inactivated influenza vaccine.

In its sample, this clonotype was seen a few times. This sequence joins TRBV9 and TRBJ1-2; 9 nucleotides align to TRBD1. With V trimmed by 4 bases and J by 5 bases, 9 bases remained unmatched. This CDR3 spans 15 amino acids. CDR1 and CDR2 from the germline V gene are SGDLS and YYNGEE. The CDR3 loop is CASSPRDREGYGYTF. In DNA form, the CDR3 reads TGTGCCAGCAGCCCACGGGACAGGGAAGGATATGGCTACACCTTC. The full variable domain, rest sourced from reference TRBV9 and TRBJ1-2, is DSGVTQTPKHLITATGQRVTLRCSPRSGDLSVYWYQQSLDQGLQFLIQYYNGEERAKGNILERFSAQQFPDLHSELNLSSLELGDSALYFCASSPRDREGYGYTFGSGTRLTVV.

In this sample, this clonotype turned up a few times. V and J are TRBV4-3 and TRBJ2-7, with D possibly TRBD2 on 6 matching bases. With 0 bases removed from V and 0 bases from J, the gap between germline ends came to 18 bases. Germline V gene sequence: CDR1 LGHNA, CDR2 YSLEER. The CDR3 totals 18 residues. DNA for the CDR3: TGCGCCAGCAGCCAAGATTGGAGGCGGGACGTCCTCTCCTACGAGCAGTACTTC. It translates to CASSQDWRRDVLSYEQYF.

This clonotype occurred many times. The chain carries TRBV10-3 and TRBJ2-7; D remains ambiguous. Trimming cost V 3 bases and J 1 base, with 13 bases left between them. The germline V gene has CDR1 ENHRY and CDR2 SYGVKD. This CDR3 is 15 amino acids long. In DNA, the CDR3 is TGTGCCATCAGTGATCTGGTTCTAAAGTCCTACGAGCAGTACTTC. It yields the protein CAISDLVLKSYEQYF.